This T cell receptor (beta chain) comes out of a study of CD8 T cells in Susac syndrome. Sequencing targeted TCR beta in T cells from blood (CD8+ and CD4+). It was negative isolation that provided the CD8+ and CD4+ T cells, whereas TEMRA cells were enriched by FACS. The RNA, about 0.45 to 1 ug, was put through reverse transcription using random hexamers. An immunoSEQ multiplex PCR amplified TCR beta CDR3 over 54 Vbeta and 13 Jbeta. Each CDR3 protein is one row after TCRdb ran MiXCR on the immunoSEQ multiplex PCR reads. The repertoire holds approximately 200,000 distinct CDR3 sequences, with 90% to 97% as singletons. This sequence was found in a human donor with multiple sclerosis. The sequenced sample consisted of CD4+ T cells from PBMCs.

CDR3 coding DNA: TGTGCCAGCAGTTCGACTAGCGGCACCCACGAGCAGTACTTC. Residues: CASSSTSGTHEQYF. The chain uses TRBV27 and TRBJ2-7; 9 positions match TRBD2. CDR1 MNHEY and CDR2 SMNVEV come from the germline V gene (reference sequence). The junction had 6 bases not matched to a gene; V was cut back by 4 bases and J by 5 bases. CDR3 length: 14 residues.